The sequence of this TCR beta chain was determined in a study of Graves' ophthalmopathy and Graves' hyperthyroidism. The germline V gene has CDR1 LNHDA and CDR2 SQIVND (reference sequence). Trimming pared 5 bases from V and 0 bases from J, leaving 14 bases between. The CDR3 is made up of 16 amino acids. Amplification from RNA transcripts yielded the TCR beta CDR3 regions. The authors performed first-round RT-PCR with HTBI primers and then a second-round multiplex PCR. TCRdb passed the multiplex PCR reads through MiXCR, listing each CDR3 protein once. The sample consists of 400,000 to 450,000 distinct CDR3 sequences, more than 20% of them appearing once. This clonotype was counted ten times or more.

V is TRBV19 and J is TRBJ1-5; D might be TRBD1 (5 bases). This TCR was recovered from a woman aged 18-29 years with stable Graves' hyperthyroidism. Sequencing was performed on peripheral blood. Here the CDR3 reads CASSLQAGISNQPQHF. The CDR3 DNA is TGTGCCAGTAGTTTACAAGCAGGGATTAGCAATCAGCCCCAGCATTTT.